A single sample is the source of the 31 T cell receptor beta chains below, sequenced in a study of immune heterogeneity within non-small cell lung tumors. Bulk tumor genomic DNA served as template, at 600 ng per sample. While surgery was under way, several biopsies spaced far apart were taken per primary tumor. Before undergoing curative surgery, patients had newly diagnosed non-small cell lung cancer that was untreated. Amplifying TCR beta CDR3 involved multiplex PCR carried out with 32 V and 13 J primers. TCRdb passed the multiplex PCR reads through MiXCR, listing each CDR3 protein once. The data show 10,000 to 15,000 distinct CDR3 sequences, with 23% seen just once and around an eighth held by the top ten. Sequencing input: lung tumor tissue. Receptors were obtained from a man in his forties or fifties with non-small cell lung cancer.

This clonotype was seen repeatedly, ten times or more. The chain recombines TRBV2 with TRBJ1-1, with TRBD1 as a possible D gene (5 bases). This CDR3 spans 12 amino acids. V dropped 8 bases and J dropped 2 bases, with 9 bases sitting between them. Germline V lookup: CDR1 SNHLY, CDR2 FYNNEI. DNA for the CDR3: TGTGCCAGCGGGGGAGACAACACTGAAGCTTTCTTT. Translating gives CASGGDNTEAFF.

This clonotype was counted many times. This chain uses TRBV5-1 with TRBJ2-5; D is ambiguous. In germline, CDR1 is SGHRS, CDR2 YFSETQ. The CDR3 has 13 residues. V was trimmed by 1 base and J by 5 bases, leaving 9 bases between them. CDR3: CASSLSVVETQYF. The CDR3 DNA follows: TGCGCCAGCAGCTTGTCGGTAGTGGAGACCCAGTACTTC.

In the case of this clonotype: Since a much larger clone is just one base distant, this may be a read error. The chain has TRBV25-1 and TRBJ2-4; maybe TRBD2 (6 bases). Germline assignment: CDR1 MGHDK and CDR2 SYGVNS. This CDR3 is 12 amino acids long. CDR3 nucleotides: TGTGCCAACAGTGGGACTAAAAACATTCAGTACTTC. This translates into CANSGTKNIQYF.

This clonotype was observed many times. This chain links TRBV11-2 with TRBJ1-2; D may be TRBD1 (5 bases). Between the trimmed V and J ends, which lost 3 bases and 6 bases, there was a span of 17 bases. The CDR3 extends over 15 amino acids. The germline V gene has CDR1 SGHAT and CDR2 FQNNGV. Here the CDR3 reads CASSLDVGGRDGYTF. The CDR3 DNA is TGTGCCAGCAGCTTGGATGTGGGGGGGAGGGATGGCTACACCTTC.

The table lists this clonotype with many counts. This chain uses TRBV9 with TRBJ2-7, with 10 bases identical to TRBD2. The CDR3 has 15 amino acids. CDR1 is SGDLS and CDR2 is YYNGEE in the germline V gene. Unmatched junction bases numbered 6, after V lost 0 bases and J lost 6 bases. CDR3 in DNA: TGTGCCAGCAGCGTAGAGCCTAGCGGGAGTATCGAGCAGTACTTC. This translates into CASSVEPSGSIEQYF.

This clonotype was seen repeatedly, ten times or more. This CDR3 reads CASSQNQRGQETQYF. Written as DNA, the CDR3 is TGCGCCAGCAGCCAAAACCAGCGGGGACAAGAGACCCAGTACTTC. The V and J genes are TRBV4-1 and TRBJ2-5; 7 positions agree with TRBD2. Looked up from germline, CDR1 is MGHRA and CDR2 is YSYEKL. There are 15 residues in the CDR3. Trimming removed 2 bases from V and 2 bases from J; junction bases left unmatched: 5.

Concerning this clonotype itself: One base away lies a much larger clone, so this may be a sequencing read error. The V call is TRBV5-1, the J call TRBJ2-3, with TRBD1 matching 8 bases. The ends lost 5 bases at V and 3 bases at J; junction bases unmatched: 8. The CDR3 is 15 residues long. Germline assignment: CDR1 SGHRS and CDR2 YFSETQ. The CDR3 DNA reads TGCGCCAGCAGAGCTACAGGGGGGAAAACAGATACGCAGTATTTT. It is translated as CASRATGGKTDTQYF.

Points on this clonotype: A single base separates this from a much larger clone, so it may be a read error. The chain is built from TRBV13 and TRBJ2-3; a weak D match, TRBD2 (6 bases). The CDR3 has 16 residues. The germline CDR1 and CDR2 sequences are PRHDT and FYEKMQ (reference sequence). V lost 6 bases and J lost 0, with 16 bases in between. The CDR3 region is CASRAGASVSTDTQYF. CDR3 coding DNA: TGTGCCAGCAGAGCCGGGGCTAGCGTTAGCACAGATACGCAGTATTTT.

The sample holds many counts of this clonotype. This chain joins TRBV4-1 and TRBJ2-3, with 11 positions matching TRBD2. The germline CDR1 and CDR2 sequences are MGHRA and YSYEKL. This CDR3 comprises 16 residues. The junction had 11 bases not matched to a gene; V was cut back by 1 base and J by 11 bases. The CDR3 nucleotides read TGCGCCAGCAGCCAAGGAGAGGTAGCGGGAGGGCCCCGGCAGTATTTT. As protein: CASSQGEVAGGPRQYF.

This clonotype was observed at least ten times. This chain joins TRBV19 and TRBJ2-1; 8 bases are a match to TRBD2. Germline CDR1 is LNHDA and CDR2 is SQIVND (reference sequence). The ends lost 5 bases at V and 0 bases at J; junction bases unmatched: 6. The CDR3 runs 16 residues. The CDR3 is CASSASLAVSYNEQFF. DNA for the CDR3: TGTGCCAGTAGTGCCTCACTAGCGGTCTCCTACAATGAGCAGTTCTTC.

This clonotype was picked up many times. The V gene is TRBV7-3, the J gene TRBJ2-3; D is possibly TRBD1 (6 bases). This CDR3 is 14 amino acids long. V was pared by 5 bases and J by 6 bases, with 15 bases between. Germline CDR1 reads SGHTA; CDR2 reads FQGTGA. CDR3 in amino acids: CASSAQTGSDTQYF. The CDR3 DNA sequence: TGTGCCAGCAGCGCTCAGACAGGTTCGGATACGCAGTATTTT.

V is TRBV3-1 and J is TRBJ2-4; D is ambiguous. Germline CDR1 is LGHDT and CDR2 is YNNKEL (reference sequence). V was trimmed by 3 bases and J by 0 bases, leaving 9 bases between them. The CDR3 totals 15 residues. The CDR3 region has the DNA TGTGCCAGCAGCCAGGGTGGGGTAGCCAAAAACATTCAGTACTTC. Protein: CASSQGGVAKNIQYF.

About this clonotype: Possible read error: a much larger clone is one base away. This rearrangement joins TRBV20-1 to TRBJ1-4, with D perhaps matching TRBD1 (6 bases). V was pared by 6 bases and J by 6 bases, with 17 bases between. CDR1 is DFQATT and CDR2 is SNEGSKA in the germline V gene (reference sequence). The CDR3 is 14 residues long. The CDR3 region is CSAALGGAYEKLFF. Written as DNA, the CDR3 is TGCAGTGCGGCCTTGGGGGGGGCGTATGAAAAACTGTTTTTT.

This clonotype is a singleton in its sample. One end of the junction fails to match germline, which may point to a read error. The rearrangement joins TRBV5-1 to TRBJ1-3, with D possibly TRBD1 on 5 matching bases. The CDR3 contains 16 residues. Per germline, CDR1 SGHRS and CDR2 YFSETQ. The CDR3 nucleotides are TGCGCCAGCAGCTTGGATCCGGGGCTGACTGGAAACAACATATATTTT. This gives the protein CASSLDPGLTGNNIYF.

This chain connects TRBV20-1 to TRBJ2-5, with D possibly matching TRBD2 (5 bases). Germline assignment: CDR1 DFQATT and CDR2 SNEGSKA (reference sequence). The V and J ends lost 5 bases and 9 bases respectively, with 22 bases between them. The CDR3 runs to 14 residues. As DNA, the CDR3 is TGCAGTGCTCGTGGAGTCTCTTTAAGGGAGCCCCAGTACTTC. Its translation: CSARGVSLREPQYF.

This clonotype was counted at least ten times. The CDR3 DNA reads as TGTGCCAGTGGTTTGGATAAAGCTTTCTTT. Protein: CASGLDKAFF. This chain connects TRBV19 to TRBJ1-1; D is ambiguous. The ends were cut back, 8 bases at V and 9 bases at J, with 10 bases in the middle. This CDR3 has 10 residues. Germline-derived CDR1 and CDR2 are LNHDA and SQIVND (reference sequence).

This clonotype came up a few times. V and J are TRBV20-1 and TRBJ2-2, with 10 bases fitting TRBD1. Germline values: CDR1 DFQATT, CDR2 SNEGSKA (reference sequence). The V segment lost 3 bases and the J segment 3 bases; nucleotides outside the gene matches: 1. This CDR3 comprises 14 residues. Written as DNA, the CDR3 is TGCAGTGCTAGGACAGGGGGCGACACCGGGGAGCTGTTTTTT. Its translation: CSARTGGDTGELFF.

This clonotype was observed at least ten times. The V and J genes are TRBV7-9 and TRBJ1-1; the D gene is possibly TRBD1 (5 bases). CDR1 is SEHNR and CDR2 is FQNEAQ in the germline V gene (reference sequence). CDR3 length equals 12 residues. V was clipped by 5 bases and J by 8 bases, with 12 bases between them. The CDR3 sequence: CASSPWGREAFF. Written as DNA, the CDR3 is TGTGCCAGCAGCCCGTGGGGGAGGGAAGCTTTCTTT.

J is TRBJ2-2 and V is TRBV3-1; 10 nucleotides agree with TRBD2. Losses at the gene ends were 2 bases for V and 1 base for J; bases not matched to a gene: 4. The CDR3 loop spans 17 amino acids. The germline V gene encodes CDR1 LGHDT and CDR2 YNNKEL (reference sequence). The CDR3 DNA reads TGTGCCAGCAGCCAACTAGCGGGGGTCCAGAACACCGGGGAGCTGTTTTTT. Its translation is CASSQLAGVQNTGELFF.

The V gene is TRBV10-2, the J gene TRBJ2-1; possibly TRBD1 or TRBD2 for D (5 bases each). This CDR3 has 15 amino acids. Germline V lookup: CDR1 WSHSY, CDR2 SAAADI. V gave up 6 bases and J gave up 0 bases, with 12 bases separating them. Here the CDR3 DNA reads TGCGCCAGCAGCCGGGACCGTCCCTCCTACAATGAGCAGTTCTTC. It codes for CASSRDRPSYNEQFF.

This clonotype was observed many times. The chain is built from TRBV11-1 and TRBJ1-1, with a possible D match to TRBD1 (5 bases). Trimming left V 3 bases short and J 7 bases short, with 15 bases between. The length of the CDR3 is 14 residues. Germline V lookup: CDR1 SGHAT, CDR2 FQDESV (reference sequence). The CDR3 protein is CASSFRAGRGEAFF. The CDR3 nucleotides are TGTGCCAGCAGCTTCAGGGCCGGGAGGGGTGAAGCTTTCTTT.

In its sample, this clonotype was seen many times. The V call is TRBV29-1, the J call TRBJ2-7; no reliable D call. With 3 bases removed from V and 3 bases from J, the gap between germline ends came to 9 bases. The V gene's germline CDR1 is SQVTM and CDR2 ANQGSEA. The CDR3 is made up of 12 amino acids. The CDR3 DNA is TGCAGCGTTGAGACACCGCTCTACGAGCAGTACTTC. This sequence encodes CSVETPLYEQYF.

The table lists this clonotype with a few counts. The chain employs TRBV5-1 and TRBJ2-1; TRBD2 agrees at 11 bases. Germline CDR1 and CDR2: SGHRS and YFSETQ. The J segment lost 5 bases and the V segment lost 4 bases, leaving 5 bases of the junction unmatched. This CDR3 has 15 residues. CDR3 coding DNA: TGCGCCAGCAGCGGGCTAGCGGGAGGAGACAATGAGCAGTTCTTC. Translated, it gives CASSGLAGGDNEQFF. The entire variable domain, with the rest obtained from reference TRBV5-1 and TRBJ2-1, is as follows: KAGVTQTPRYLIKTRGQQVTLSCSPISGHRSVSWYQQTPGQGLQFLFEYFSETQRNKGNFPGRFSGRQFSNSRSEMNVSTLELGDSALYLCASSGLAGGDNEQFFGPGTRLTVL.

For this clonotype: A read error may be the cause here, since a much bigger clone is one base away. The gene calls are TRBV12-3 or TRBV12-4 and TRBJ1-1, with TRBD1 matching over 9 bases. The CDR3 length is 15 residues. The CDR3 sequence is CASSHRGLGVTEGFF. In DNA, the CDR3 is TGTGCCAGCAGCCACAGGGGGCTTGGGGTCACTGAAGGTTTCTTT.

This clonotype was found many times. The chain carries TRBV25-1 and TRBJ1-4, with a possible D match to TRBD1 (6 bases). CDR1 and CDR2 from the germline V gene are MGHDK and SYGVNS. Trimming took off 2 bases at V and 8 bases at J, with 18 bases between the two ends. The CDR3 loop spans 16 amino acids. CDR3 bases: TGTGCCAGCAGTGAAGGATGGGGGGGCGTGGGGGAAAAACTGTTTTTT. It encodes CASSEGWGGVGEKLFF.

This clonotype is labeled medium-sized. The gene calls are TRBV5-1 and TRBJ1-2; D is uncertain. The ends were cut back, 5 bases at V and 3 bases at J, with 14 bases in the middle. The CDR3 consists of 14 residues. Germline values: CDR1 SGHRS, CDR2 YFSETQ. CDR3 loop: CASRLGMGDYGYTF. CDR3 nucleotide sequence: TGCGCCAGCAGGTTAGGGATGGGAGACTATGGCTACACCTTC.

By frequency in the sample, this clonotype is medium-sized. This sequence joins TRBV7-2 and TRBJ2-1, with 9 bases fitting TRBD2. This CDR3 region has 15 residues. With 4 bases clipped from V and 6 bases from J, the junction kept 7 bases outside the gene matches. In germline, CDR1 is SGHTA, CDR2 FQGNSA. Here the CDR3 DNA reads TGTGCCAGCAGCTCCCTAGCGGGACCGGGCAATGAGCAGTTCTTC. It is translated as CASSSLAGPGNEQFF.

In its sample, this clonotype was seen once. A much larger clone lies a single base off, so this may be a read error. This sequence joins TRBV3-1 and TRBJ2-2; 9 nucleotides match TRBD2. The CDR3 covers 18 residues. CDR1 is LGHDT, CDR2 YNNKEL, per germline (reference sequence). This chain's CDR3 is CASCQGRISGRNTGELFF. CDR3 nucleotides: TGTGCCAGCTGCCAAGGACGGATTAGCGGGAGGAACACCGGGGAGCTGTTTTTT.

This clonotype is labeled as medium-sized (0.01 to 0.1%). J is TRBJ1-5 and V is TRBV30, with 7 bases aligning to TRBD1. V lost 4 bases to trimming and J lost 2 bases; unmatched junction nucleotides: 2. Germline V gene data show CDR1 as GTSNPN and CDR2 as SVGIG (reference sequence). CDR3 length: 13 residues. The CDR3 reads CAWNRGGNQPQHF. DNA of the CDR3: TGTGCCTGGAACAGGGGTGGCAATCAGCCCCAGCATTTT.

This clonotype is medium-sized (0.01 to 0.1%) within its sample. The rearrangement uses TRBV6-6 and TRBJ2-7; possible D gene TRBD2, 5 bases. The germline CDR1 and CDR2 sequences are MNHNY and SVGAGI (reference sequence). The CDR3 has 16 amino acids. Trimming removed 0 bases at V and 2 bases at J, with 14 bases between. CDR3 nucleotide sequence: TGTGCCAGCAGTTACTCGGAGGTAGAGCAGACCTACGAGCAGTACTTC. It translates to CASSYSEVEQTYEQYF.

In this sample, this clonotype turned up many times. V usage is TRBV19 and J usage is TRBJ2-1, with 10 bases identical to TRBD2. The V segment lost 6 bases and the J segment 7 bases; nucleotides outside the gene matches: 12. The CDR3 contains 16 residues. Germline V gives CDR1 LNHDA, CDR2 SQIVND (reference sequence). DNA of the CDR3: TGTGCCAGTAGCCGATTCGCAGCGGGGGGGTCGAATGAGCAGTTCTTC. Encoded protein: CASSRFAAGGSNEQFF.